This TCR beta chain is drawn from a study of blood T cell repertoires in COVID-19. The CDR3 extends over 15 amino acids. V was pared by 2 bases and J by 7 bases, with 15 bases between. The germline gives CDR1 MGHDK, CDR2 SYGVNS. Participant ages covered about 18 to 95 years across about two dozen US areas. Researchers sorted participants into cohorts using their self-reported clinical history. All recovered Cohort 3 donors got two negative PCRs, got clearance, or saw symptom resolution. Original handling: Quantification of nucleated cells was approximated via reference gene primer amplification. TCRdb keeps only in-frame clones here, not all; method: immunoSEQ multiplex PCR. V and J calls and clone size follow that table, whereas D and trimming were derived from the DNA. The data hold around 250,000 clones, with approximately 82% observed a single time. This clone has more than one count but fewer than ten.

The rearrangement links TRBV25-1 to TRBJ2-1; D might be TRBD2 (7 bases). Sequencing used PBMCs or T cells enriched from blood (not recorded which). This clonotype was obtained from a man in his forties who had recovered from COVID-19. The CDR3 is CASSEIGGGGNEQFF. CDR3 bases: TGTGCCAGCAGTGAAATCGGAGGGGGGGGGAATGAGCAGTTCTTC.